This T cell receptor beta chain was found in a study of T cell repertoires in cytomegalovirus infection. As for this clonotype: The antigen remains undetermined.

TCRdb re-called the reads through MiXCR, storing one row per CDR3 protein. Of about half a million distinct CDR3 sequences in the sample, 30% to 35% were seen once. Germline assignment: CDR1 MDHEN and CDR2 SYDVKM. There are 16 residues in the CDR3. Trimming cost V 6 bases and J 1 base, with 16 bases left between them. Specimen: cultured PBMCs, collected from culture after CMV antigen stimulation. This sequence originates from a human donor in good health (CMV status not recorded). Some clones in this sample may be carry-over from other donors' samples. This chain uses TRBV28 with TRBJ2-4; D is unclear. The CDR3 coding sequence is TGTGCCAGCAGCCTGGGAACCGCGGTGGCCAAAAACATTCAGTACTTC. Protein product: CASSLGTAVAKNIQYF.